This T cell receptor beta chain stems from a study of T cells in Graves' hyperthyroidism and ophthalmopathy. From approximately 9.3 ml of fresh peripheral blood, PBMCs were isolated. Study-wide results and caveats: Ophthalmopathy was told apart from stable hyperthyroidism by a 13 V-J model. The majority of expanded thyroid clonotypes above 0.001 also appeared in blood.

This clonotype was counted many times. Its antigen is currently unknown. The length of the CDR3 is 15 residues. Germline trimming cut 1 base from V and 7 bases from J; bases unmatched to any gene: 7. Germline CDR1 reads DFQATT; CDR2 reads SNEGSKA (reference sequence). Amplification targeted TCR beta CDR3 regions from RNA transcripts. With the HTBI primer set, the TCR CDR3 went through a first round of RT-PCR. TCRdb reprocessed the multiplex PCR reads with MiXCR, giving one entry per CDR3 protein. The table includes over 650,000 distinct CDR3 sequences, roughly 15% detected once. The V and J genes are TRBV20-1 and TRBJ2-1, with 10 bases lining up with TRBD2. The material sequenced was blood. The sequence came from a man younger than 35 with Graves' hyperthyroidism. The CDR3 loop is CSARGLAGDWNEQFF. The CDR3 DNA reads TGCAGTGCTAGAGGGCTAGCGGGAGATTGGAATGAGCAGTTCTTC.